The 31 T cell receptor beta chains below were found in one sample sequenced in a study of graft-versus-host responses after intestinal transplantation. These receptors' targets are unknown. Some clones are missing from TCRdb's copy, which holds only in-frame ones; the method was immunoSEQ multiplex PCR. The table shows tens of thousands of clones, with roughly four fifths occurring only once. The sequencing here drew on unstimulated CD8+ T cells sorted from spleen or lymph node cells, taken before intestinal transplant. These receptors came from a human donor who received an intestinal transplant.

J is TRBJ1-1 and V is TRBV19; 8 bases line up with TRBD1. This CDR3 is built from 13 residues. V lost 5 bases and J lost 6; bases outside the gene matches: 5. Germline V gives CDR1 LNHDA, CDR2 SQIVND (reference sequence). CDR3 in amino acids: CASSLATGAEAFF. The CDR3 DNA is TGTGCCAGTAGTTTGGCGACAGGGGCTGAAGCTTTCTTT.

J is TRBJ2-3 and V is TRBV27; TRBD1 might be the D (5 bases). The CDR3 length is 15 residues. Trimming cost V 2 bases and J 4 bases, with 13 bases left between them. Germline values: CDR1 MNHEY, CDR2 SMNVEV (reference sequence). CDR3 protein: CASSLVRQGSDTQYF. The DNA of the CDR3 is TGTGCCAGCAGTTTAGTCCGGCAGGGATCAGATACGCAGTATTTT.

The CDR3 loop reads CSAGTGGGTEAFF. CDR3 coding DNA: TGCAGCGCCGGGACAGGGGGAGGGACTGAAGCTTTCTTT. The genes are TRBV29-1 and TRBJ1-1; 11 bases align to TRBD1. Germline assignment: CDR1 SQVTM and CDR2 ANQGSEA. The CDR3 totals 13 residues. The ends lost 7 bases at V and 5 bases at J; junction bases unmatched: 6.

The CDR3 bases are TGTGCCAGTAGTATAGGGACAGGGTCTGGCTACACCTTC. Protein product: CASSIGTGSGYTF. The rearrangement joins TRBV19 to TRBJ1-2, with 8 nucleotides matching TRBD1. CDR1 is LNHDA, CDR2 SQIVND, per germline (reference sequence). Trimming removed 1 base from V and 7 bases from J; junction bases left unmatched: 2. CDR3 length equals 13 residues.

The gene calls are TRBV6-6 and TRBJ1-1, with TRBD1 matching 8 bases. The CDR3 runs 15 residues. Trimming took 2 bases from V and 1 from J; bases not matched to a gene: 3. Germline lookup yields CDR1 MNHNY and CDR2 SVGAGI (reference sequence). DNA of the CDR3: TGTGCCAGCAGTTACCAGGGGGCTGGGAACACTGAAGCTTTCTTT. Residues: CASSYQGAGNTEAFF.

Regarding this clone: One end of the junction is discordant with germline, which a read error may explain. The chain links TRBV4-1 to TRBJ2-4; D is perhaps TRBD1 or TRBD2 (5 bases each). The CDR3 covers 14 residues. Germline V CDR1 and CDR2: MGHRA, YSYEKL. This CDR3 is CASSRDLAKNIQYF. The CDR3 nucleotides are TGTGCCAGCAGCAGGGACCTAGCCAAAAACATTCAGTACTTC.

The CDR3 region is CSVIEGLADFRQETQYF. The CDR3 coding sequence is TGCAGCGTGATTGAGGGCCTAGCGGATTTTCGACAAGAGACCCAGTACTTC. The V and J genes are TRBV29-1 and TRBJ2-5; TRBD2 aligns across 7 bases. CDR1 and CDR2 (germline): SQVTM, ANQGSEA. The length of the CDR3 is 17 residues. Losses at the gene ends were 6 bases for V and 2 bases for J; bases not matched to a gene: 18.

V gene TRBV4-2 combines with J gene TRBJ2-7; D unclear. The CDR3 runs to 14 residues. Germline assignment: CDR1 LGHNA and CDR2 YNFKEQ. V lost 0 bases and J lost 1, with 7 bases in between. The CDR3 region has the DNA TGTGCCAGCAGCCAAGATGGCCCATCCTACGAGCAGTACTTC. Its translation is CASSQDGPSYEQYF.

The J gene is TRBJ1-1, the V gene TRBV9; a weak D match, TRBD1 (5 bases). This CDR3 is 14 amino acids long. Germline values: CDR1 SGDLS, CDR2 YYNGEE. V dropped 4 bases and J dropped 4 bases, with 14 bases sitting between them. The CDR3 region is CASSSPSGGTEAFF. The CDR3 DNA sequence: TGTGCCAGCAGCAGCCCGTCCGGGGGCACTGAAGCTTTCTTT.

This clone was recorded once. The chain employs TRBV7-9 and TRBJ1-6; D perhaps matches TRBD1 (5 bases). V lost 6 bases to trimming and J lost 0 bases, with 21 bases between them. The CDR3 loop spans 19 amino acids. Germline CDR1 is SEHNR and CDR2 is FQNEAQ (reference sequence). The DNA of the CDR3 is TGTGCCAGCAGAGTCGGGGGATCCAGCTTGAGCTCCTATAATTCACCCCTCCACTTT. It specifies CASRVGGSSLSSYNSPLHF.

As for this clone: The same CDR3 also results from other DNA sequences found in this sample. The chain uses TRBV5-1 and TRBJ2-1; the D gene is possibly TRBD1 (5 bases). The CDR3 extends over 12 amino acids. V shed 0 bases and J shed 7 bases, with 5 bases lying between them. The germline V gene encodes CDR1 SGHRS and CDR2 YFSETQ. CDR3 nucleotides: TGCGCCAGCAGCTTGGAGGGGAATGAGCAGTTCTTC. Translated, it gives CASSLEGNEQFF.

The rearrangement links TRBV5-4 to TRBJ1-2, with 10 bases that match TRBD1. Germline values: CDR1 SGHNT, CDR2 YYREEE (reference sequence). The CDR3 is 14 residues long. V lost 2 bases and J lost 4; bases outside the gene matches: 2. The CDR3 loop reads CASSFGQGGYGYTF. The DNA for the CDR3 is TGTGCCAGCAGCTTTGGACAGGGGGGCTATGGCTACACCTTC.

Here the CDR3 DNA reads TGTGCCAGCAGCTTCTCCTACGAGCAGTACTTC. Translating it yields CASSFSYEQYF. V and J are TRBV7-3 and TRBJ2-7; no definite D call. The germline CDR1 and CDR2 sequences are SGHTA and FQGTGA. The CDR3 spans 11 residues. Trimming took 3 bases from V and 0 from J, leaving 0 bases between them. The entire variable domain, with the rest obtained from reference TRBV7-3 and TRBJ2-7, is as follows: GAGVSQTPSNKVTEKGKYVELRCDPISGHTALYWYRQSLGQGPEFLIYFQGTGAADDSGLPNDRFFAVRPEGSVSTLKIQRTERGDSAVYLCASSFSYEQYFGPGTRLTVT.

This chain joins TRBV4-1 and TRBJ1-2, with a weak D call TRBD1 (5 bases). CDR1 and CDR2 from the germline V gene are MGHRA and YSYEKL. This CDR3 spans 13 amino acids. V lost 7 bases and J 8 bases, leaving 17 bases between the germline ends. The CDR3 protein is CASTLTGRGGYTF. The CDR3 region has the DNA TGCGCCAGCACTCTCACGGGACGCGGGGGCTACACCTTC.

The chain has TRBV11-2 and TRBJ2-2, with no clear D. Germline-derived CDR1 and CDR2 are SGHAT and FQNNGV. The CDR3 consists of 15 residues. Trimming shortened V by 0 bases and J by 3 bases, and 8 bases separated the two germline ends. In nucleotides, the CDR3 is TGTGCCAGCAGCTTAGAAGTTGGGTACACCGGGGAGCTGTTTTTT. Its translation is CASSLEVGYTGELFF.

The genes are TRBV7-8 and TRBJ2-5, with TRBD2 identical over 7 bases. The CDR3 is made up of 16 amino acids. Per germline, CDR1 SGHVS and CDR2 FQNEAQ. Trimming took 5 bases from V and 5 from J; bases not matched to a gene: 14. The CDR3 DNA reads TGTGCCAGCAGCCTCTGGTGGGGAGGGCCCCTGGAGACCCAGTACTTC. Amino acid sequence: CASSLWWGGPLETQYF. The full variable domain, in which reference TRBV7-8 and TRBJ2-5 provide the parts outside the CDR3, is GAGVSQSPRYKVAKRGQDVALRCDPISGHVSLFWYQQALGQGPEFLTYFQNEAQLDKSGLPSDRFFAERPEGSVSTLKIQRTQQEDSAVYLCASSLWWGGPLETQYFGPGTRLLVL.

The chain has TRBV27 and TRBJ2-1, with D possibly being TRBD2 (6 bases). This CDR3 region has 15 residues. V was pared by 3 bases and J by 4 bases, with 13 bases between. Germline assignment: CDR1 MNHEY and CDR2 SMNVEV (reference sequence). For the CDR3, the DNA is TGTGCCAGCAGTTTCGTCGGGACTGGGTACAATGAGCAGTTCTTC. Protein: CASSFVGTGYNEQFF.

The rearrangement joins TRBV7-6 to TRBJ2-5; possible D gene TRBD2, 6 bases. The germline V and J ends were trimmed by 0 bases and 4 bases, with 9 bases remaining between them. Germline CDR1 SGHVS, CDR2 FNYEAQ. The CDR3 is 14 amino acids. The CDR3 DNA reads TGTGCCAGCAGCTTAGCGGGAGGAGGAGAGACCCAGTACTTC. The encoded protein is CASSLAGGGETQYF. Full variable domain (outside the CDR3, taken from reference TRBV7-6 and TRBJ2-5): GAGVSQSPRYKVTKRGQDVALRCDPISGHVSLYWYRQALGQGPEFLTYFNYEAQQDKSGLPNDRFSAERPEGSISTLTIQRTEQRDSAMYRCASSLAGGGETQYFGPGTRLLVL.

This chain links TRBV19 with TRBJ2-7, with 8 nucleotides matching TRBD2. Germline trimming cut 3 bases from V and 2 bases from J; bases unmatched to any gene: 3. The CDR3 has 14 residues. Germline V lookup: CDR1 LNHDA, CDR2 SQIVND (reference sequence). The CDR3 reads CASSIISGTYEQYF. For the CDR3, the DNA is TGTGCCAGTAGTATCATTAGCGGGACCTACGAGCAGTACTTC.

This sequence joins TRBV7-9 and TRBJ1-2; 7 nucleotides line up with TRBD1. J gave up 4 bases and V 6 bases, and 14 bases lay outside the gene matches. Germline CDR1 is SEHNR and CDR2 is FQNEAQ (reference sequence). The CDR3 consists of 16 residues. In DNA, the CDR3 is TGTGCCAGCAGTCACCGGGACAGAACTATCGGCTATGGCTACACCTTC. It translates to CASSHRDRTIGYGYTF. Drawing the rest from reference TRBV7-9 and TRBJ1-2, the complete variable domain is DTGVSQNPRHKITKRGQNVTFRCDPISEHNRLYWYRQTLGQGPEFLTYFQNEAQLEKSRLLSDRFSAERPKGSFSTLEIQRTEQGDSAMYLCASSHRDRTIGYGYTFGSGTRLTVV.

This sequence joins TRBV5-1 and TRBJ1-5; D call uncertain. The CDR3 has 13 amino acids. Germline assignment: CDR1 SGHRS and CDR2 YFSETQ. The V end lost 0 bases, the J end lost 6 bases, and 7 bases lay between the germline ends. The CDR3 loop reads CASSLEYGQPQHF. CDR3 nucleotide sequence: TGCGCCAGCAGCTTGGAATACGGTCAGCCCCAGCATTTT.

V gene TRBV6-1 combines with J gene TRBJ1-6; no firm D call. Germline V gene data show CDR1 as MNHNS and CDR2 as SASEGT. CDR3 length: 13 amino acids. Trimming removed 2 bases at V and 7 bases at J, with 6 bases between. The CDR3 loop reads CASSEQENSPLHF. As DNA, the CDR3 is TGTGCCAGCAGTGAACAGGAAAATTCACCCCTCCACTTT.

This clone was observed a single time. This sequence joins TRBV5-6 and TRBJ2-5; 12 nucleotides align to TRBD1. The J segment lost 3 bases and the V segment lost 0 bases, leaving 12 bases of the junction unmatched. The CDR3 sequence is 19 residues long. Germline CDR1 is SGHDT and CDR2 is YYEEEE. CDR3 nucleotides: TGTGCCAGCAGCTTGGTGGGACAGGGGGCTTTTATGGGGGAAGAGACCCAGTACTTC. This codes for CASSLVGQGAFMGEETQYF.

The genes are TRBV4-1 and TRBJ2-1; a possible D gene is TRBD2 (6 bases). CDR3 length: 18 residues. Germline CDR1 reads MGHRA; CDR2 reads YSYEKL. V lost 4 bases to trimming and J lost 0 bases, with 19 bases between them. The CDR3 sequence is CASSLPSGTPGSYNEQFF. CDR3 nucleotides: TGCGCCAGCAGCCTCCCATCAGGGACTCCCGGCTCCTACAATGAGCAGTTCTTC.

The V call is TRBV15, the J call TRBJ1-4; TRBD1 matches 7 bases. The CDR3 loop spans 15 amino acids. With V trimmed by 1 base and J by 3 bases, 2 bases remained unmatched. The germline V gene encodes CDR1 LNHNV and CDR2 YYDKDF (reference sequence). In DNA, the CDR3 is TGTGCCACCAGCAGAGGCCAGGGGGCTAATGAAAAACTGTTTTTT. Protein product: CATSRGQGANEKLFF. Looking up the rest from reference TRBV15 and TRBJ1-4 gives the full variable domain: DAMVIQNPRYQVTQFGKPVTLSCSQTLNHNVMYWYQQKSSQAPKLLFHYYDKDFNNEADTPDNFQSRRPNTSFCFLDIRSPGLGDTAMYLCATSRGQGANEKLFFGSGTQLSVL.

The genes are TRBV20-1 and TRBJ1-2, with a weak D call TRBD1 (6 bases). CDR1 is DFQATT and CDR2 is SNEGSKA in the germline V gene (reference sequence). The CDR3 has 11 amino acids. V dropped 6 bases and J dropped 4 bases, with 9 bases sitting between them. CDR3 DNA: TGCAGTGCAAGGACAGTCTATGGCTACACCTTC. It codes for CSARTVYGYTF.

Points on this clone: The same CDR3 arises from other DNA sequences in this sample as well. The chain joins TRBV7-3 to TRBJ2-3, with D unresolved. This CDR3 has 13 residues. CDR1 is SGHTA, CDR2 FQGTGA, per germline. V was trimmed by 2 bases and J by 0 bases, leaving 3 bases between them. CDR3 sequence: CASSLQSTDTQYF. As DNA, the CDR3 is TGTGCCAGCAGCTTACAGAGCACAGATACGCAGTATTTT. The whole variable domain, filled in from reference TRBV7-3 and TRBJ2-3, reads GAGVSQTPSNKVTEKGKYVELRCDPISGHTALYWYRQSLGQGPEFLIYFQGTGAADDSGLPNDRFFAVRPEGSVSTLKIQRTERGDSAVYLCASSLQSTDTQYFGPGTRLTVL.

The V call is TRBV27, the J call TRBJ1-1; unclear D gene. The length of the CDR3 is 14 residues. The germline V gene encodes CDR1 MNHEY and CDR2 SMNVEV (reference sequence). Trimming took off 1 base at V and 4 bases at J, with 10 bases between the two ends. CDR3 protein: CASSLWDRGTEAFF. In DNA, the CDR3 is TGTGCCAGCAGTTTATGGGATAGAGGCACTGAAGCTTTCTTT.

V gene TRBV5-1 combines with J gene TRBJ1-2, with D unclear. The V end was cut by 0 bases, the J end by 6 bases, with 9 bases between. The germline V gene has CDR1 SGHRS and CDR2 YFSETQ. The CDR3 runs to 13 residues. CDR3 protein: CASSLARNNGYTF. The CDR3 coding sequence is TGCGCCAGCAGCTTGGCCAGGAACAATGGCTACACCTTC.

V usage is TRBV6-5 and J usage is TRBJ2-7; no clear D gene. Germline CDR1 reads MNHEY; CDR2 reads SVGAGI. V was cut by 0 bases and J by 2 bases, with 5 bases left in between. The CDR3 length is 13 residues. CDR3 sequence: CASSYSEAYEQYF. CDR3 in DNA: TGTGCCAGCAGTTACTCAGAAGCCTACGAGCAGTACTTC.

In DNA form, the CDR3 reads TGTGCCAGCAGTTTATCTCAGGGGGACTATGGCTACACCTTC. This codes for CASSLSQGDYGYTF. The gene calls are TRBV27 and TRBJ1-2; 7 bases agree with TRBD1. With V trimmed by 0 bases and J by 3 bases, 1 base remained unmatched. This CDR3 contains 14 residues. From germline, CDR1 is MNHEY and CDR2 SMNVEV (reference sequence).